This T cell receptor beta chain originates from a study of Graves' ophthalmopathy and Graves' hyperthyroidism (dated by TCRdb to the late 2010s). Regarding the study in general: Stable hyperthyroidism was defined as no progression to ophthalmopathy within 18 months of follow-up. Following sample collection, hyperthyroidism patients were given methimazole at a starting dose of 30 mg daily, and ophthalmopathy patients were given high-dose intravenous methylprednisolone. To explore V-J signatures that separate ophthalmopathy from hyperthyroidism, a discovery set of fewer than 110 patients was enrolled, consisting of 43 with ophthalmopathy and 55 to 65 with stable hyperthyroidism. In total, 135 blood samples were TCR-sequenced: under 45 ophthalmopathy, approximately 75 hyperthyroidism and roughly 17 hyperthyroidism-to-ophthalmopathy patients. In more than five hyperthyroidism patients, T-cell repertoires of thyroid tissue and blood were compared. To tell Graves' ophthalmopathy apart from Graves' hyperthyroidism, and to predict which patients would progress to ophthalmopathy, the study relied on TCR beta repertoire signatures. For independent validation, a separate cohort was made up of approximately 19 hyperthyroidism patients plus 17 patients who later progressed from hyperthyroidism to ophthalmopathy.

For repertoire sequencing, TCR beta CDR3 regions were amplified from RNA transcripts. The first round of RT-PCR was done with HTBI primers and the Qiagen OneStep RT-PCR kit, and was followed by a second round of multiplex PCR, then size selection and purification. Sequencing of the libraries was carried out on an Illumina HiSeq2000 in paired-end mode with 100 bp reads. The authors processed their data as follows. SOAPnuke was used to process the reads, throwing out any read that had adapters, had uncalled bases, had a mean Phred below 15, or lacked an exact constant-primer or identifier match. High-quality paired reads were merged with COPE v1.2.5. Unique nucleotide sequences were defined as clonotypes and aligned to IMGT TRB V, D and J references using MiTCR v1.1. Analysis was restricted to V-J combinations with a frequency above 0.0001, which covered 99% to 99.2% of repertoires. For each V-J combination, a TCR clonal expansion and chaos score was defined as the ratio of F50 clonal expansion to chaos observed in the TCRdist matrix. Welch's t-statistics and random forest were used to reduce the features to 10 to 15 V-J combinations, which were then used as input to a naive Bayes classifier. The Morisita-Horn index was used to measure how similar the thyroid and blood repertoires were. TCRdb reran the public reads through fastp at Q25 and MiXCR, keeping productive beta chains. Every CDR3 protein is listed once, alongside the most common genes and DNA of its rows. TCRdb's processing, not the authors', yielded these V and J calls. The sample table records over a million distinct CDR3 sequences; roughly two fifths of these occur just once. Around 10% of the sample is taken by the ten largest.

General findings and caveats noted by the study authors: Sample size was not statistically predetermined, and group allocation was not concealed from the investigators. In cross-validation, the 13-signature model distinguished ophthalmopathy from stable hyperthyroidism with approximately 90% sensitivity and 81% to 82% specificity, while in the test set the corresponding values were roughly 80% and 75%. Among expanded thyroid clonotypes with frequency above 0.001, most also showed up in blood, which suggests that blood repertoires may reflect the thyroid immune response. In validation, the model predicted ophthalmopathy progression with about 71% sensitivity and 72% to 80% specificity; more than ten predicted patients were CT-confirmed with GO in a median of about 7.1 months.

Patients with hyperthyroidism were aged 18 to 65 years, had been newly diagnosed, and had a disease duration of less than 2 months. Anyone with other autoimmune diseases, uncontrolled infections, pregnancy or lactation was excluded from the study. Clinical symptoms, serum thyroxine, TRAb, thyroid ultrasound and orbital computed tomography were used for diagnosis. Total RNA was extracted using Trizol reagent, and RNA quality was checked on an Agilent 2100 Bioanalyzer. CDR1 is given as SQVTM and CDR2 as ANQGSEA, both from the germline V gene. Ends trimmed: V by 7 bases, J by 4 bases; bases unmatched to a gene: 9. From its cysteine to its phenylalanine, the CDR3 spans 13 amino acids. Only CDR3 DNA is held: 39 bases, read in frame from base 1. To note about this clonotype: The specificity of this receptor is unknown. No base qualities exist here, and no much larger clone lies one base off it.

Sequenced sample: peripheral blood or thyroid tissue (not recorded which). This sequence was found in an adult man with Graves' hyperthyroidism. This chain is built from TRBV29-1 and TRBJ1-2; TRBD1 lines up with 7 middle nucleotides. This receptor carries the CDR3 CSALKTGPYGYTF. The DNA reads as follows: TGCAGCGCTCTTAAGACAGGGCCCTATGGCTACACCTTC.